A selection of T cell receptor beta chains follows, all from one sample in a study of response to subunit inactivated influenza vaccine. TCRdb reanalysed the RT-PCR reads using MiXCR and keeps one entry per CDR3 protein. The profile shows around 150,000 distinct CDR3 sequences, approximately 10% of them singletons. Sample: non-naive T cells sorted from PBMCs, taken more than 35 days after vaccination. All receptors derive from a middle-aged man who received an inactivated influenza vaccine. Each CDR3 is given with its conserved first and last residue. The order of the fields is clone size, J gene, V gene, D gene, CDR3 protein, CDR3 DNA. A D gene is named only where the DNA matches it firmly. Not every row has a clone size; where given, it reads once, few, many or a size class.

>NA|TRBJ2-5|TRBV7-2|NA
CASSLIPETQYF
TGTGCCAGCAGCTTAATCCCCGAGACCCAGTACTTC
>NA|TRBJ1-2|TRBV3-1|NA
CASSPPGVGYGYTF
TGTGCCAGCAGCCCTCCAGGAGTGGGCTATGGCTACACCTTC
>NA|TRBJ1-4|TRBV11-2|NA
CASSSLNEKLFF
TGTGCCAGCAGCTCACTTAATGAAAAACTGTTTTTT
>NA|TRBJ2-6|TRBV14|NA
CASSPQVSGANVLTF
TGTGCCAGCAGCCCGCAGGTCTCTGGGGCCAACGTCCTGACTTTC
>NA|TRBJ2-1|TRBV11-3|TRBD1
CASSLGDSYGNEQFF
TGTGCCAGCAGCTTAGGGGACAGCTACGGGAATGAGCAGTTCTTC
>NA|TRBJ1-2|TRBV16|TRBD1
CASSQGTGLNYGYTF
TGTGCCAGCAGCCAGGGGACAGGACTTAACTATGGCTACACCTTC
>many|TRBJ2-7|TRBV7-9|NA
CASSSTRNTYEQYF
TGTGCCAGCAGCTCTACTCGAAACACCTACGAGCAGTACTTC
>few|TRBJ1-5|TRBV28|TRBD1
CASSLGRGPLSNQPQHF
TGTGCCAGCAGTTTGGGCAGGGGGCCCCTTAGCAATCAGCCCCAGCATTTT
>once|TRBJ2-1|TRBV7-9|NA
CASSSRGIDNEQLF
TGTGCCAGCAGCTCAAGGGGGATAGACAATGAGCAGTTGTTC
>many|TRBJ2-3|TRBV4-3|NA
CASSQSFASGGTDTQYF
TGCGCCAGCAGCCAGAGTTTTGCATCCGGGGGCACAGATACGCAGTATTTT
>NA|TRBJ2-2|TRBV20-1|NA
CSAPRENTGELFF
TGCAGTGCCCCCCGGGAAAACACCGGGGAGCTGTTTTTT
>NA|TRBJ2-5|TRBV10-3|TRBD2
CAISEGRGAGGGQETQYF
TGTGCCATCAGTGAGGGAAGAGGAGCGGGGGGGGGACAAGAGACCCAGTACTTC
>few|TRBJ2-1|TRBV6-4|TRBD2
CASKASGSSYNEQFF
TGTGCCAGCAAGGCGAGCGGGAGCTCCTACAATGAGCAGTTCTTC
>NA|TRBJ2-5|TRBV18|TRBD1
CASSRDRGSETQYF
TGTGCCAGCTCACGGGACAGGGGTTCGGAGACCCAGTACTTC
>NA|TRBJ2-7|TRBV15|NA
CATSTGAGGLGEQYF
TGTGCCACCAGCACGGGGGCTGGAGGTTTGGGCGAGCAGTACTTC
>NA|TRBJ1-4|TRBV7-9|NA
CASSIWPGFEKLFF
TGTGCCAGCAGTATATGGCCGGGGTTTGAAAAACTGTTTTTT
>many|TRBJ1-2|TRBV7-9|NA
CASSLQGGYTF
TGTGCCAGCAGCTTACAGGGTGGCTACACCTTC
>few|TRBJ2-1|TRBV29-1|TRBD2
CSEGTTNNEQFF
TGCAGCGAAGGGACTACGAACAATGAGCAGTTCTTC
>NA|TRBJ1-4|TRBV28|NA
CASSPGVSTTNEKLFF
TGTGCCAGCAGCCCGGGGGTTTCGACAACTAATGAAAAACTGTTTTTT
>few|TRBJ2-5|TRBV12-3/TRBV12-4|NA
CASSLARGFETQYF
TGTGCCAGCAGTTTAGCGCGAGGGTTCGAGACCCAGTACTTC
>few|TRBJ2-1|TRBV2|TRBD2
CASSEAGGEWNEQFF
TGTGCCAGCAGTGAAGCGGGGGGGGAGTGGAATGAGCAGTTCTTC
>few|TRBJ2-7|TRBV18|NA
CASSPRVADEQYF
TGTGCCAGCTCACCTCGGGTAGCGGACGAGCAGTACTTC
>many|TRBJ2-2|TRBV5-1|NA
CASSPGQSNTGELFF
TGCGCCAGCAGCCCCGGACAGAGTAACACCGGGGAGCTGTTTTTT
>NA|TRBJ2-3|TRBV7-9|NA
CASRPESRTDTQYF
TGTGCCAGCAGGCCCGAGTCAAGGACAGATACGCAGTATTTT
>few|TRBJ2-1|TRBV12-3/TRBV12-4|NA
CASSFDDLGGRSYNEQFF
TGTGCCAGCAGTTTCGACGATTTGGGGGGTAGATCCTACAATGAGCAGTTCTTC
>few|TRBJ2-3|TRBV28|TRBD1
CASTPWPGQGTPDTQYF
TGTGCCAGCACCCCCTGGCCGGGACAGGGGACCCCAGATACGCAGTATTTT
>NA|TRBJ2-6|TRBV6-1|NA
CASRAGFTGANVLTF
TGTGCCAGCAGGGCAGGGTTTACTGGGGCCAACGTCCTGACTTTC
>many|TRBJ2-7|TRBV5-1|NA
CASSFSGTVFSYEQYF
TGCGCCAGCAGCTTTAGCGGGACAGTTTTCTCCTACGAGCAGTACTTC
>many|TRBJ2-1|TRBV29-1|NA
CGGSSSYNEQFF
TGCGGGGGGTCCAGCTCCTACAATGAGCAGTTCTTC
>NA|TRBJ2-2|TRBV3-1|NA
CASAGLYTGELFF
TGTGCCAGTGCGGGACTGTACACCGGGGAGCTGTTTTTT
>NA|TRBJ1-1|TRBV20-1|NA
CSARDRGSSKYTEAFF
TGCAGTGCTAGAGATCGTGGCAGCTCGAAGTACACTGAAGCTTTCTTT
>once|TRBJ1-5|TRBV7-8|TRBD1
CASSLEQGAGQPQHF
TGTGCCAGCAGCTTAGAACAGGGGGCGGGACAGCCCCAGCATTTT
>medium-sized|TRBJ1-5|TRBV20-1|TRBD1
CSANEGANQPQHF
TGCAGTGCCAATGAGGGGGCCAATCAGCCCCAGCATTTT
>NA|TRBJ1-5|TRBV6-1|TRBD1
CASSDGTADQPQHF
TGTGCCAGCAGCGACGGGACAGCTGATCAGCCCCAGCATTTT
>few|TRBJ2-1|TRBV20-1|NA
CSAPNPRGRRDEQFF
TGCAGTGCCCCGAATCCTAGAGGGAGGAGGGATGAGCAGTTCTTC
>NA|TRBJ2-1|TRBV9|NA
CASSVGYSPIINEQFF
TGTGCCAGCAGCGTAGGGTACAGCCCTATCATCAATGAGCAGTTCTTC
>medium-sized|TRBJ2-1|TRBV7-2|NA
CASSPSGGTYNEQFF
TGTGCCAGCAGCCCTAGCGGTGGGACATACAATGAGCAGTTCTTC
>few|TRBJ2-4|TRBV19|TRBD1
CATRQGPRENIQYF
TGTGCCACACGACAGGGGCCCCGGGAAAACATTCAGTACTTC
>NA|TRBJ2-7|TRBV6-1|TRBD2
CASRRSSGGAVSQLNEQYF
TGTGCCAGCAGGCGATCTAGCGGGGGGGCCGTAAGCCAACTGAACGAGCAGTACTTC
>many|TRBJ2-4|TRBV27|NA
CASRGGSSGGSKNIQYF
TGTGCCAGCAGAGGGGGGTCTAGCGGAGGGTCCAAAAACATTCAGTACTTC
>NA|TRBJ2-2|TRBV14|NA
CASSQVGGSTGELFF
TGTGCCAGCAGCCAAGTAGGGGGGAGCACCGGGGAGCTGTTTTTT
>many|TRBJ2-7|TRBV7-6|TRBD1
CASSKNRQGSGEQYF
TGTGCCAGCAGCAAGAATCGACAGGGGAGTGGCGAGCAGTACTTC
>few|TRBJ2-1|TRBV27|NA
CASSLPAIKRDEQFF
TGTGCCAGCAGTTTACCGGCCATCAAAAGAGATGAGCAGTTCTTC
>NA|TRBJ2-7|TRBV6-1|NA
CASRSEISNREQYF
TGTGCCAGCAGGTCTGAAATCTCCAATCGAGAGCAGTACTTC
>NA|TRBJ1-2|TRBV4-1|NA
CASSQEVAGTNYGYTF
TGCGCCAGCAGCCAAGAAGTGGCAGGTACTAACTATGGCTACACCTTC